The 25 T cell receptor delta chains below all came from one sample that was sequenced in a study of γδ T cells in repeated Plasmodium falciparum infection. TCRdb repeated clone calling on the multiplex PCR reads with CATT. The profile shows 80,000 to 95,000 delta-chain clones, over 1.3% of them singletons. Vgamma9/Vdelta2+ and Vdelta2-negative gammadelta T cells were flow-sorted from PBMC for bulk sequencing. The sample comprised gamma-delta T cells from blood. The receptor source for this set is a pool of human donors (malaria-infected and uninfected, not separated).

This clone has at least ten counts. The chain employs TRDV1 and TRDJ1; 9 bases map to TRDD3. Germline CDR1 TSWWSYY, CDR2 QGS. Trimming took 9 bases from V and 8 from J; bases not matched to a gene: 22. The CDR3 has 17 residues. This CDR3 reads CALTPRRWGYAGDKLIF. The CDR3 DNA is TGTGCTCTGACACCCCGTAGATGGGGATACGCGGGCGACAAACTCATCTTT.

This clone occurred a few times. Translating this DNA gives a protein that differs at residue 5 from the TCRdb one, which belongs to a much larger clone; a read error is likely, and the protein shown is this translation. The genes are TRDV2 and TRDJ1; 7 bases are shared with TRDD3. The J gene, left out of TCRdb, was set here by checking the DNA against germline. Per germline, CDR1 GEAIGNYY and CDR2 EKD. The CDR3 has 19 residues. Germline trimming cut 3 bases from V and 0 bases from J; bases unmatched to any gene: 18. The CDR3 loop reads CACDSVYGMGELYTDKLIF. CDR3 DNA sequence: TGTGCCTGTGACTCCGTTTATGGGATGGGGGAGCTGTACACCGATAAACTCATCTTT.

This clone has only a few counts. TCRdb shows a much larger clone's protein in place of this DNA's translation, and the two differ at residue 5, likely through a read error; the protein shown is translated from the DNA. This chain links TRDV1 with TRDJ1; 10 bases agree with TRDD3. Per the germline V gene, CDR1 is TSWWSYY and CDR2 is QGS. This CDR3 comprises 22 residues. The junction had 24 bases not matched to a gene; V was cut back by 5 bases and J by 0 bases. The CDR3 sequence is CALGKRRGTGGFYLLYTDKLIF. For the CDR3, the DNA is TGTGCTCTTGGGAAACGGCGTGGTACTGGGGGATTCTACCTTCTTTACACCGATAAACTCATCTTT.

In this sample, this clone turned up a few times. The protein in TCRdb stems from a much larger clone and differs at residue 7 from this DNA's translation, likely a read error; here the protein is translated from the DNA. The chain's CDR3 is CALGHKTSPSKLIF. The CDR3 region has the DNA TGTGCTCTTGGGCACAAAACTTCCCCCAGTAAACTCATCTTT. The chain carries TRDV1 and TRDJ1, with D tentatively TRDD2 (5 bases). Assignment of the J gene here rests on matching the DNA to germline, because TCRdb gives none. The CDR3 consists of 14 residues. Trimming left V 5 bases short and J 7 bases short, with 17 bases between. Germline CDR1 TSWWSYY, CDR2 QGS.

This clone was counted ten times or more. The chain has TRDV2 and TRDJ1, with 8 bases lining up with TRDD3. The CDR3 runs 20 residues. J lost 0 bases, V lost 1 base, and 18 bases had no gene match. Germline CDR1 GEAIGNYY, CDR2 EKD. The CDR3 sequence: CACDTYFEGYGGPYTDKLIF. The CDR3 DNA reads as TGTGCCTGTGACACGTACTTCGAGGGATACGGGGGCCCGTACACCGATAAACTCATCTTT.

As regards this clone: This may stem from a read error, because a much larger clone lies one nucleotide away. The chain employs TRDV1 and TRDJ1, with D maybe TRDD3 (10 bases). TCRdb is silent on the J gene; assignment here came from matching the DNA to germline. Looked up from germline, CDR1 is TSWWSYY and CDR2 is QGS. The CDR3 loop spans 22 amino acids. The CDR3 nucleotides read TGTGCTCTCGGGGAACCGAAGGCCTTCCTACGACTGGGGGATTGGAACACCGATAAACTCATCTTT. Translated, it gives CALGEPKAFLRLGDWNTDKLIF.

There are many counts of this clone. The V and J genes are TRDV1 and TRDJ1; TRDD2 or TRDD3 may be the D gene (7 bases each). V lost 0 bases to trimming and J lost 2 bases, with 25 bases between them. CDR1 and CDR2 (germline): TSWWSYY, QGS. The CDR3 contains 20 residues. This chain's CDR3 is CALGELGFLRVWGSTDKLIF. For the CDR3, the DNA is TGTGCTCTTGGGGAACTAGGGTTCCTACGAGTTTGGGGGAGTACCGATAAACTCATCTTT.

As concerns this clone: This likely reflects a read error, since a far larger clone is one base away. The sample holds other DNA sequences that translate to the same CDR3. The CDR3 reads CALGDYLASHTDKLIF. The CDR3, as DNA: TGTGCTCTTGGGGACTATCTTGCCTCCCACACCGATAAACTCATCTTT. This sequence joins TRDV1 and TRDJ1; D is unresolved. No J segment appears in TCRdb, so it was assigned here by matching the sequence to germline. The CDR3 is 16 residues long. Per germline, CDR1 TSWWSYY and CDR2 QGS. The ends were cut back, 3 bases at V and 0 bases at J, with 14 bases in the middle.

In this sample, this clone turned up a few times. The protein TCRdb lists belongs to a much larger clone and differs from this DNA's translation at residue 13, which points to a read error; the protein shown is made from the DNA. The chain combines TRDV3 with TRDJ1, with 12 positions matching TRDD3. The J gene, missing from TCRdb, was assigned here through DNA to germline matching. The CDR3 has 19 residues. From germline, CDR1 is TVYSNPD and CDR2 GDNSRS (reference sequence). The V gene end was trimmed by 2 bases and the J gene end by 0 bases; junction bases not matched to a gene: 16. The CDR3 protein is CAFRGGTGGYRWHTDKLIF. The CDR3 DNA reads as TGTGCCTTTCGCGGGGGTACTGGGGGATACCGATGGCACACCGATAAACTCATCTTT.

This clone was counted a few times. TCRdb's entry gives the protein of a much larger clone, which mismatches this DNA's translation at residue 8, likely from a read error; the protein reported here is translated from the DNA. V usage is TRDV1 and J usage is TRDJ1; 13 bases line up with TRDD3. The V gene end was trimmed by 3 bases and the J gene end by 2 bases; junction bases not matched to a gene: 15. Per the germline V gene, CDR1 is TSWWSYY and CDR2 is QGS. The length of the CDR3 is 20 residues. CDR3 sequence (DNA): TGTGCTCTTGGGGATTCTCTCCTCGACTGGGGGATACGTCCTACCGATAAACTCATCTTT. Protein sequence: CALGDSLLDWGIRPTDKLIF.

A word on this clone: TCRdb's protein, taken from a much larger clone, differs from this DNA's translation at residue 13, likely owing to a read error; the protein displayed comes from the DNA. This chain joins TRDV2 and TRDJ1, with 10 nucleotides matching TRDD3. The J gene is absent in TCRdb and was assigned here via DNA matching to germline. Germline lookup yields CDR1 GEAIGNYY and CDR2 EKD. V was pared by 0 bases and J by 8 bases, with 26 bases of the junction left unmatched. The CDR3 length is 21 residues. CDR3: CACDTVSSLQADPGDTLKLIF. The DNA for the CDR3 is TGTGCCTGTGACACCGTCTCCTCCTTACAAGCGGACCCGGGGGATACGCTAAAACTCATCTTT.

The table lists this clone with many counts. The chain combines TRDV1 with TRDJ1; D is perhaps TRDD2 (5 bases). This CDR3 has 16 amino acids. Germline CDR1 is TSWWSYY and CDR2 is QGS. Deletions cut 4 bases from V and 0 bases from J, with 15 bases between. CDR3 in amino acids: CALGASYYHYTDKLIF. In DNA, the CDR3 is TGTGCTCTTGGGGCCTCCTATTACCATTACACCGATAAACTCATCTTT.

Remarks on this clone: TCRdb's protein for this DNA is that of a much larger clone and differs from the translation at residue 4, likely a read error; the protein shown is the DNA translation. This chain links TRDV3 with TRDJ1; D is ambiguous. Germline CDR1 TVYSNPD, CDR2 GDNSRS (reference sequence). Deletions cut 4 bases from V and 0 bases from J, with 21 bases between. This CDR3 region has 16 residues. CDR3 DNA: TGTGCCTCAACGGCAAAAATGGGCCCTTACACCGATAAACTCATCTTT. This gives the protein CASTAKMGPYTDKLIF.

About this clone itself: A much larger clone is a single base away; this may be a read error. The V gene is TRDV1, the J gene TRDJ1; D not resolved. The V gene lost 1 base and the J gene lost 0 bases, with 12 bases spanning the gap. CDR3 length: 16 residues. Germline CDR1 is TSWWSYY and CDR2 is QGS. The CDR3 loop reads CALGERRQVNTDKLIF. The CDR3 bases are TGTGCTCTTGGGGAACGCCGGCAGGTTAACACCGATAAACTCATCTTT.

In the case of this clone: The protein given by TCRdb reflects a much larger clone and differs at residue 6 from this DNA's translation, likely from a read error; the protein shown is the DNA's translation. The genes are TRDV1 and TRDJ1; 10 nucleotides line up with TRDD3. Germline CDR1 TSWWSYY, CDR2 QGS. This CDR3 is 21 amino acids long. V lost 2 bases to trimming and J lost 0 bases; unmatched junction nucleotides: 18. CDR3 in amino acids: CALGEGLGLGDRPVYTDKLIF. The CDR3 region has the DNA TGTGCTCTTGGGGAAGGCCTCGGACTGGGGGATCGTCCCGTGTACACCGATAAACTCATCTTT.

This clone came up a few times. The TCRdb protein, from a much larger clone, departs from this DNA's translation at residue 10, likely by read error; the protein shown derives from the DNA. The chain carries TRDV1 and TRDJ1; 8 bases are a match to TRDD3. Here the J gene was assigned by germline matching of the DNA, as TCRdb has none. Germline V lookup: CDR1 TSWWSYY, CDR2 QGS. With 0 bases clipped from V and 0 bases from J, the junction kept 15 bases outside the gene matches. The CDR3 consists of 20 residues. CDR3 protein: CALGELVLHCWGTYTDKLIF. The CDR3 bases are TGTGCTCTTGGGGAACTAGTCCTACATTGCTGGGGGACGTACACCGATAAACTCATCTTT.

This clone occurred a few times. A far larger clone is just one base off, so this is likely a read error. This sample also contains other DNA sequences that code for the same CDR3. The gene calls are TRDV1 and TRDJ1, with 7 bases that match TRDD2. This CDR3 is 21 amino acids long. Germline V gene data show CDR1 as TSWWSYY and CDR2 as QGS. CDR3 protein: CALGAPFLTGSERRCTDKLIF. CDR3 DNA sequence: TGTGCCCTTGGGGCCCCCTTCCTGACCGGGTCTGAGAGACGTTGCACCGATAAACTCATCTTT.

This clone was picked up a small number of times. Translating this DNA gives a protein that differs at residue 8 from the TCRdb one, which belongs to a much larger clone; a read error is likely, and the protein shown is this translation. This sequence joins TRDV1 and TRDJ1; 12 bases align to TRDD3. Because TCRdb records no J gene, it was assigned here through a match of the DNA to germline. V lost 1 base and J lost 4; bases outside the gene matches: 19. Germline CDR1 is TSWWSYY and CDR2 is QGS. This CDR3 comprises 21 residues. The CDR3, as DNA: TGTGCTCTTGGGGAACCTACGTCTGGGGTCTGGGGGATACGACCCGGCGATAAACTCATCTTT. Translating it yields CALGEPTSGVWGIRPGDKLIF.

On this clone: A single base is all that separates this from a far larger clone, so a read error is likely. The same CDR3 can be traced to other DNA sequences in this sample. The chain combines TRDV1 with TRDJ1, with 8 bases lining up with TRDD2. No J gene was available from TCRdb, and it was assigned here by a germline match of the DNA. The CDR3 has 18 residues. V lost 7 bases to trimming and J lost 9 bases; unmatched junction nucleotides: 25. Germline assignment: CDR1 TSWWSYY and CDR2 QGS. The CDR3 loop reads CALAVGLPTPLPLEQLIF. For the CDR3, the DNA is TGTGCTCTTGCCGTCGGGCTTCCTACTCCCCTACCCCTGGAACAACTCATCTTT.

In this sample, this clone turned up many times. The chain has TRDV2 and TRDJ3, with TRDD3 matching 13 bases. Germline V gene sequence: CDR1 GEAIGNYY, CDR2 EKD. J lost 0 bases, V lost 1 base, and 5 bases had no gene match. This CDR3 comprises 20 residues. CDR3 region: CACDTYWGIRGSWDTRQMFF. The CDR3 DNA follows: TGTGCCTGTGACACGTACTGGGGGATACGCGGCTCCTGGGACACCCGACAGATGTTTTTC.

On this clone itself: A far larger clone is only one base removed, so a read error is likely. Other DNA sequences in the sample encode the same CDR3. The rearrangement links TRDV1 to TRDJ1; 7 bases fit TRDD3. The J gene is absent in TCRdb and was assigned here via DNA matching to germline. Trimming removed 3 bases from V and 2 bases from J; junction bases left unmatched: 12. The CDR3 spans 17 residues. In germline, CDR1 is TSWWSYY, CDR2 QGS. This CDR3 reads CALGDVPGGLYTDKLIF. CDR3 in DNA: TGTGCTCTTGGGGACGTCCCTGGGGGTTTGTATACCGATAAACTCATCTTT.

This clone came up many times. This chain uses TRDV1 with TRDJ1, with TRDD3 identical over 12 bases. CDR1 and CDR2 from the germline V gene are TSWWSYY and QGS. The trim removed 2 bases at V and 3 bases at J, leaving 34 bases unmatched. This CDR3 has 26 residues. This CDR3 reads CALGEWGMTSRNTKILGDTGSDKLIF. As DNA, the CDR3 is TGTGCTCTTGGGGAATGGGGAATGACCTCCCGCAATACCAAAATACTGGGGGATACAGGGTCCGATAAACTCATCTTT.

This clone was counted ten times or more. This DNA translates differently at residue 15 from the TCRdb protein, which is that of a much larger clone; a read error is likely, and the protein shown is the DNA's own translation. The gene calls are TRDV1 and TRDJ1, with 10 bases identical to TRDD3. Germline V lookup: CDR1 TSWWSYY, CDR2 QGS. With 0 bases clipped from V and 3 bases from J, the junction kept 16 bases outside the gene matches. The CDR3 is 20 residues long. The CDR3 nucleotides are TGTGCTCTTGGGGAACTTTTCCTCGGGGGATACGTGTGGGGCGCCGATAAACTCATCTTT. It encodes CALGELFLGGYVWGADKLIF.

There are many counts of this clone. A far more abundant clone sits one base away, making this likely a read error. Within the sample, other DNA sequences also encode this same CDR3. The J segment was not called; the V segment is TRDV1; TRDD3, the table's D call, lacks a check against the DNA. The germline V gene has CDR1 TSWWSYY and CDR2 QGS. The CDR3 covers 22 residues. The CDR3 DNA is TGTGCTCTTGGGGAGCGTGGTACTGGGGGATATGGGTCGAATGGTTGTCCGATGAAGCTCATCTTT. Translating it yields CALGERGTGGYGSNGCPMKLIF.

About this clone: TCRdb's protein for this DNA is that of a much larger clone and differs from the translation at residue 7, likely a read error; the protein shown is the DNA translation. The chain combines TRDV1 with TRDJ1, with D maybe TRDD2 (6 bases). V lost 11 bases, J lost 2 bases, and 18 bases lay in between. Per the germline V gene, CDR1 is TSWWSYY and CDR2 is QGS. The CDR3 consists of 14 residues. The CDR3 spells CAILRPRGTDKLIF. Here the CDR3 DNA reads TGTGCTATCCTACGTCCCCGGGGGACCGATAAACTCATCTTT.